This passage covers 7 T cell receptor beta chains from one sample sequenced in a study of cytomegalovirus exposure and HLA in healthy donors. The PCR employed 60 Vbeta primers together with 13 Jbeta primers. Here immunoSEQ multiplex PCR was the method, and the copy in TCRdb shows in-frame clones only, minus some. The sample lists about 160,000 clones; nearly 80% were seen once. The sequencing input was PBMCs. These receptors came from a woman between 45 and 65 years old in good health and CMV-seropositive.

In the case of this clone: The CDR3 end shows no conserved phenylalanine or tryptophan, and so a read error is likely. The chain employs TRBV30 and TRBJ1-5; D might be TRBD1 (5 bases). This CDR3 is 14 amino acids long. The ends were cut back, 1 base at V and 1 base at J, with 8 bases in the middle. Germline V gene data show CDR1 as GTSNPN and CDR2 as SVGIG (reference sequence). The chain's CDR3 is CAWSGQTSNQPQHV. CDR3 bases: TGTGCCTGGAGTGGACAGACAAGCAATCAGCCCCAGCATGTT.

The V call is TRBV10-2, the J call TRBJ2-1, with 7 bases that match TRBD2. The length of the CDR3 is 14 residues. Germline V gene sequence: CDR1 WSHSY, CDR2 SAAADI. V was clipped by 4 bases and J by 3 bases; unmatched bases: 3. The CDR3 sequence: CASSVSSGYNEQFF. Here the CDR3 DNA reads TGCGCCAGCAGTGTCTCTAGCGGCTACAATGAGCAGTTCTTC.

V is TRBV11-2 and J is TRBJ2-3; no reliable D call. There are 13 residues in the CDR3. The V gene's germline CDR1 is SGHAT and CDR2 FQNNGV. Trimming took off 4 bases at V and 5 bases at J, with 10 bases between the two ends. The CDR3 DNA is TGTGCCAGCAGCTCTCAACTCGGAGATACGCAGTATTTT. This gives the protein CASSSQLGDTQYF.

This chain links TRBV5-1 with TRBJ2-2; 7 bases map to TRBD2. The CDR3 covers 15 residues. Per germline, CDR1 SGHRS and CDR2 YFSETQ. The V gene end was trimmed by 6 bases and the J gene end by 10 bases; junction bases not matched to a gene: 15. The CDR3 protein is CASTNSGEPAEELFF. The DNA for the CDR3 is TGCGCCAGCACCAACAGCGGGGAGCCGGCAGAGGAGCTGTTTTTT.

This clone occurred once. The J gene is TRBJ2-5, the V gene TRBV2; 9 bases match TRBD1. The DNA matches TRBJ2-7 better at its end, which makes the J call doubtful. The V gene's germline CDR1 is SNHLY and CDR2 FYNNEI. The CDR3 has 15 residues. This CDR3 reads CASRGQGASSYEQYF. The CDR3 bases are TGTGCCAGCAGGGGACAGGGCGCCTCCTCCTACGAGCAGTACTTC.

The chain employs TRBV15 and TRBJ2-5; 11 bases align to TRBD2. This CDR3 is 21 amino acids long. The V and J ends lost 0 bases and 5 bases, in that order; junction bases with no gene match: 20. Per germline, CDR1 LNHNV and CDR2 YYDKDF (reference sequence). CDR3 in amino acids: CATSRDPPGLFSGGVGETQYF. Here the CDR3 DNA reads TGTGCCACCAGCAGAGATCCCCCGGGCCTGTTTAGCGGGGGGGTAGGGGAGACCCAGTACTTC.

V gene TRBV5-1 combines with J gene TRBJ2-5; unclear D gene. The V and J ends lost 0 bases and 5 bases respectively, with 14 bases between them. Germline V gene data show CDR1 as SGHRS and CDR2 as YFSETQ. This CDR3 region has 15 residues. CDR3 region: CASSLVPDLRETQYF. The CDR3 DNA reads TGCGCCAGCAGCTTGGTTCCAGACTTGCGGGAGACCCAGTACTTC.